This TCR beta chain was recorded in a study of cytomegalovirus exposure and HLA in healthy donors. Whole-study results and caveats: Subsequent analysis revealed that first-cohort TCR clusters tended to co-occur in the 95 to 150 validation repertoires. Investigators reported fewer than 200 TCR beta chains as tied to cytomegalovirus. In vitro confirmation showed three CMV-associated chains to be CMV antigen specific.

With regard to this clone: Its antigen is not identified.

Profiling relied on immunoSEQ multiplex PCR, and the TCRdb table lists in-frame clones only, not all of them. The table shows roughly 240,000 clones, with approximately 90% occurring only once. This CDR3 has 11 amino acids. CDR1 GTSNPN and CDR2 SVGIG come from the germline V gene (reference sequence). The clonotype comes from a man between 18 and 29 years old in good health and CMV-seronegative. This chain connects TRBV30 to TRBJ2-2; a weak D match, TRBD2 (6 bases). Sequencing was performed on PBMCs. In DNA form, the CDR3 reads TGTGCAAGCGGGCTAGCCGGGGAGCTGTTTTTT. This translates into CASGLAGELFF.